This T cell receptor beta chain is drawn from a study of blood T cell repertoires in COVID-19. Trimming took 4 bases from V and 2 from J, leaving 12 bases between them. The CDR3 length is 14 residues. CDR1 and CDR2 (germline): LNHDA, SQIVND (reference sequence). TCRdb's copy holds only in-frame clones and misses some; the assay was immunoSEQ multiplex PCR. Of approximately 84,000 clones listed, around four fifths are singletons. Sequencing input: peripheral blood. The sequence was obtained from a human donor in a cohort sampled during active COVID-19. The chain links TRBV19 to TRBJ2-7; D is unresolved. CDR3 region: CASSRSRVAYEQYF. As DNA, the CDR3 is TGTGCCAGTAGTAGAAGTCGGGTAGCCTACGAGCAGTACTTC.